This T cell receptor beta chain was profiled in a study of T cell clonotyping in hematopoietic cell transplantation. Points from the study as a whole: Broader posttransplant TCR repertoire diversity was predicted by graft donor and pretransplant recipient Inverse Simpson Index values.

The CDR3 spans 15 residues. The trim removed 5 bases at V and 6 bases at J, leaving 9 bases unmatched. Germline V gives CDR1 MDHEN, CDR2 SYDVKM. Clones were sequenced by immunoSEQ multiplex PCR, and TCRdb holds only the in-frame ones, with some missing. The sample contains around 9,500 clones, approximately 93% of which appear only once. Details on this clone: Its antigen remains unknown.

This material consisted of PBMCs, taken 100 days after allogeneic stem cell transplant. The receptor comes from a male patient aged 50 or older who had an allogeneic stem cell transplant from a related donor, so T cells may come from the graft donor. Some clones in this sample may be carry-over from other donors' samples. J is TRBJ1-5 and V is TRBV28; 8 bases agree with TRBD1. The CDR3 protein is CASSRTGIVPQPQHF. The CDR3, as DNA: TGTGCCAGCAGTCGGACAGGGATCGTGCCTCAGCCCCAGCATTTT.